This T cell receptor (beta chain) was captured in a study of shared clonotypes between healthy human individuals. Trimming stripped 6 bases from V and 4 bases from J, with 12 bases between. The CDR3 consists of 13 residues. Germline lookup yields CDR1 MDHEN and CDR2 SYDVKM. Deep-level settings were used for running the assay. Measured with immunoSEQ multiplex PCR; TCRdb has only the in-frame clones, and not every one. The table lists approximately 2.5 million clones, 93% of them singletons. CD4+ cells yielded CD45RA+ naive and CD45RA-negative memory subsets. The TCR was taken from a man aged 18 to 29 in good health. Some clones in this sample may be carry-over from other donors' samples. V gene TRBV28 combines with J gene TRBJ1-1; tentative D call: TRBD1 (6 bases). The sample taken for sequencing was naive CD4+ T cells from PBMCs. The sample's subset: CD45RA+ positively selected. The CDR3 sequence is CASRVKGVTEAFF. The CDR3 DNA sequence: TGTGCCAGCAGAGTCAAGGGGGTCACTGAAGCTTTCTTT.